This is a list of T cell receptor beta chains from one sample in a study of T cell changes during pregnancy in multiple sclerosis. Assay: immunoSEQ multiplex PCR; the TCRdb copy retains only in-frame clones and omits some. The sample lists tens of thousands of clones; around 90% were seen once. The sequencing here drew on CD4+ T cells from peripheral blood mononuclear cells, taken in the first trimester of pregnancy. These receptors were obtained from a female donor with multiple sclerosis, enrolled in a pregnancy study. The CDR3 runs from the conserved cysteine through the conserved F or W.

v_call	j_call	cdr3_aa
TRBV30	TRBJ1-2	CAWSDGNNYGYTF
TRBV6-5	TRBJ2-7	CASSYSSGTYEQYF
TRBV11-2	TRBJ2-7	CASSFGTGTYEQYF
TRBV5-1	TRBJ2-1	CASSWGLAGNSYNEQFF
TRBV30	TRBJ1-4	CAWTPVGPTNEKLFF
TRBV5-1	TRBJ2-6	CASSYEDSGANVLTF
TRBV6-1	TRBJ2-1	CASRAGTTSLNEQFF
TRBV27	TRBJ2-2	CASRRGSVRTGELFF
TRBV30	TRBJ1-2	CAWSPRGGGYTF
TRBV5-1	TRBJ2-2	CASSTTSGTNTGELFF
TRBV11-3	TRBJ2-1	CASSLSGRAAQFF
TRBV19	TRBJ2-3	CASNGQGGSDTQYF
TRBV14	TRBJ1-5	CASSPAGGSNQPQHF
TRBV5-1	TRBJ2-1	CASSPGTSGNEQFF
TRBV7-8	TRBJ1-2	CASSEGQGVLYGYTF
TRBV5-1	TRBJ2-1	CASSYGNSYNEQFF
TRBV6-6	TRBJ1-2	CASSLQGDGYTF
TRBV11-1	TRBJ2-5	CASTEKETQYF